The T cell receptor (beta chain) under discussion was sequenced for a study of identical twins. General observations from the study: Insertions were reduced in abundant cord blood beta clonotypes but not in memory repertoires.

This clonotype came up many times. Its specificity is unknown. Trimming left V 1 base short and J 2 bases short, with 16 bases between. The germline gives CDR1 SGHDT, CDR2 YYEEEE. This CDR3 is built from 17 residues. Unique molecular identifiers were present on the cDNA, which also gained a universal primer site by template switching. TCRdb processed the 5' RACE reads anew with MiXCR; each CDR3 protein has one entry. In the table there are around 570,000 distinct CDR3 sequences, roughly 9.5% of which are singletons. The same sample was also studied in work on yellow fever vaccine responses in identical twins.

What was sequenced was PBMCs. This chain uses TRBV5-6 with TRBJ1-5, with D perhaps TRBD1 (6 bases). The sequence was obtained from a woman younger than 35 in good health. The CDR3 DNA is TGTGCCAGCAGCTTGAGGCAGGGGCTTGGGGGCAATCAGCCCCAGCATTTT. The encoded protein is CASSLRQGLGGNQPQHF.